The text below deals with one T cell receptor (beta chain). What antigen it recognizes has not been identified. One base away there is no much larger clone; base qualities are not given. This entry belongs to a study of cytomegalovirus exposure and HLA in healthy donors (dated by TCRdb to about 2017). As for the study more broadly: An earlier analysis of under 600 of the donors reported more than 250 Gb of sequence data and 120 million or so unique TCR beta sequences from around 200 million T cells. High-throughput TCR immunosequencing, statistical association of individual TCRs with disease status, and machine learning were combined to predict cytomegalovirus infection status. Four or five DR-DQ haplotypes were handled as single units for association and clustering because linkage in the cohort was strong. The number of donors typed differed by locus, with 629-630 for A, B, C, DRB1 and DQB1, around 500 for DQA1, 600 to 610 for DPA1, and around 460 for DPB1. In a later analysis, previously published TCR beta repertoires from 500 to 750 donors were re-analyzed and high-resolution HLA genotyping was added so that TCR occurrence patterns could be studied. Every discovery cohort repertoire had been produced on one sequencing platform. Donor age, sex, ethnicity and CMV serostatus were collected together with the repertoire data. Across 300 to 500 genotyped donors of the cohort, an average of approximately 220,000 unique TCR beta nucleotide sequences per donor were sequenced, and roughly a sixth of those sequences were non-productive. An early release covering around 630 HLA-typed donors comprised about 300 gigabases of sequencing data and approximately 80 million unique TCR sequences. Using immunosequencing, the study profiled T cell repertoires from about 650 subjects and related those repertoires to cytomegalovirus serostatus. In an earlier analysis of 500 to 650 of the donors, high-throughput TCR beta sequencing was used to judge whether each TCR beta V gene segment behaved as functional or pseudogenic. In addition to the first cohort of around 670 subjects, a separate validation cohort of 120 different subjects was used. Genome-wide SNP genotypes for about 65% of the roughly 670 donors were used in a later genetic analysis, which treated that subset as a discovery cohort. The study aimed to test whether signatures of past pathogen exposure could be identified by cataloging public T cell receptors. Both class I and class II loci were covered by HLA typing, at four-digit resolution. Of the roughly 430 genotyped donors, 65% to 90% fell in the genetic ancestry cluster associated with self-reported Caucasian donors. In the later analysis, no new phenotypic data were used to find candidate immune exposures; instead, reliance was placed on TCR beta sequences and their occurrence across donors. What the study reported, not specific to this receptor: A later analysis reported that several top co-occurrence clusters appeared linked to parvovirus B19, influenza, CMV and Epstein-Barr virus. Over 15 rarely observed V segments, including chromosome 9 orphons, were excluded from the earlier analysis of almost 600 of the donors because counts were too low. In an earlier analysis of under 600 of the donors, most TCR beta V segments were observed in productive rearrangements about 87% or about 30% of the time, broadly matching IMGT annotations. The study gave a list of 150 to 200 TCR beta chains associated with cytomegalovirus. At a false discovery rate of 0.05, a later analysis linked about 16,000 TCR beta sequences to specific HLA alleles. Strong co-occurrence of HLA alleles, especially DR and DQ, made assigning TCR associations to individual alleles difficult. Because HLA typing was unavailable for some donors at each locus, only the typed subset was used in association tests. Most TCR sequences were seen in very few donors, while some public TCRs were found in many individuals. CMV serostatus was the only immune exposure information available for the cohort. The cohort was sequenced for TCR beta chains only, and without alpha or paired-chain data the features that could be detected were limited. A cluster of highly shared sequence variants was judged likely to be a technical artifact of the sequencing pipeline. A further reported finding was that TCR beta sequences accurately predicted the HLA-A and HLA-B alleles for most subjects in the first cohort. In a later genetic analysis, a missense DCLRE1C variant was associated with V-gene and J-gene trimming of TCR beta chains, and the association was replicated in an independent cohort. A later genetic analysis reported fewer N-insertions in productive TCRs among donors in an Asian-associated ancestry cluster than the roughly 620-donor mean. Correlated functional status among segregating V segments might be attributable to linkage disequilibrium, but an unknown experimental factor could not be ruled out. The classifier was reported to diagnose cytomegalovirus status with high specificity and sensitivity in both the original and validation cohorts. A few of the identified cytomegalovirus-associated TCR beta chains were confirmed in vitro to be specific for cytomegalovirus antigens. Sequencing depth was assumed to be roughly uniform across donors in the presence/absence analyses, though that assumption may not hold. In a later analysis, most CMV-associated TCR beta chains were found to appear HLA-restricted, with HLA associations seemingly driven largely by CMV exposure. The authors suggested that the approach could potentially be extended to other disease states and immunological phenotypes. In a later analysis, HLA-associated TCR beta chains were found to be more clonally expanded and to have lower generation probabilities than equally common non-associated chains. The 87-base-pair reads could not distinguish some IMGT-functional V segments, including TRBV6-2 and TRBV6-3, so those segments were excluded. According to a later analysis, TCR association rates differed among HLA loci, with DRB1 alleles showing the most associated TCRs and HLA-C alleles showing the fewest.

The cohort comprised 666 healthy bone marrow donors. All cohort members were sampled while nominally healthy, although unrecorded immune exposures were likely present. The donor was CMV seropositive and belonged to the group of 250 to 350 seropositive cohort members. A peripheral blood sample was collected from each donor, and TCR beta sequencing was performed on peripheral blood mononuclear cells. The Qiagen DNeasy Blood Extraction Kit was used to extract genomic DNA from the blood cell samples. V and J lose 2 bases and 4 bases, and a span of 15 bases separates them. The CDR3 starts with the cysteine, ends with the phenylalanine, and has 15 residues. Kept here is only the CDR3 DNA, which spans 45 bases and is read in frame from base 1. In the germline V gene, CDR1 corresponds to SGHTA and CDR2 to FQGNSA. Libraries were made using the immunoSEQ multiplex PCR assay. The multiplex PCR relied on a mix of 60 forward primers for TCR Vbeta segments and 13 reverse primers for TCR Jbeta segments. Amplification of the CDR3 region of rearranged TCR beta genes was performed with a multiplex PCR assay on genomic DNA. The amplified TCR beta libraries were sequenced on the Illumina HiSeq System as 87-base-pair reads. The authors' pipeline ran thus. A later analysis counted some 80 million unique TCR beta chains across the 666 repertoires, and approximately 11 million of these chains were shared by at least two donors. Raw reads were error-corrected and collapsed into unique sequences by a nearest-neighbor algorithm in which closely related sequences were merged to remove PCR and sequencing errors. To assign V, D and J gene segments, CDR3 sequences were aligned to IMGT reference sequences. For a sequence to be retained, at least a six-nucleotide match to both a V gene segment and a J gene segment was required. Rearrangements were called productive when the CDR3 lacked stop codons and stayed in frame with V and J; all others were non-productive. Following IMGT convention, CDR3 was defined as the stretch from the second conserved V-encoded cysteine up to the conserved J-encoded phenylalanine. In an earlier analysis of 550 to 650 of the donors, sequences lacking an unambiguous match to a single V gene segment were excluded. An earlier analysis of fewer than 650 of the donors classified V segments as functional when productive rearrangements were above 56.7% and as segregating when the standard deviation between donors was above 5%. A statistical classification framework was developed to diagnose cytomegalovirus status using the catalog of TCR beta chain sequences. In a later analysis, TCR nucleotide sequences were compared against IMGT/GENE-DB human TR gene sequences so that V and J genes could be assigned. Using the TCRdist pipeline, a later analysis assigned CDR3 sequences along with most-parsimonious VDJ recombination scenarios. In a later analysis, each TCR beta chain was defined by its CDR3 amino acid sequence together with its V-gene family, and reads without a unique V-gene family were excluded. As a way to deal with suspected cross-contamination and a sequencing artifact, a later analysis dropped 500 to 700 nucleotide sequences that were highly shared and had low generation probability. In a later analysis, a clonal expansion index was calculated for each public chain from normalized within-repertoire ranks of inferred template counts. A later analysis computed generation probabilities with a VDJ recombination model fitted to out-of-frame rearrangements, and checked the results against IGoR. In a later analysis, TCR-TCR, TCR-HLA and TCR-CMV co-occurrence was scored with hypergeometric tests, and a repertoire-size bias correction was applied to TCR pairs. False discovery rates were estimated in a later analysis by permuting HLA or CMV assignments 20 times. In a later analysis, co-occurring TCRs were grouped with DBSCAN, and TCRdist sequence similarity was added when clustering was performed within HLA-allele-positive subsets. Repertoires with fewer than 30,000 or more than 120,000 public chains were left out of co-occurrence clustering, as were five repertoires with anomalous nucleotide sharing. Here the immuneACCESS table is served through TCRdb, limited to in-frame sequences with V and J called. Missing clones are a known gap in these copies; in checked studies unresolved V genes cover under half, and the rest lacks a known reason. V and J calls and clone size come straight from that table; D and trimming were deduced from the DNA. The sample records around 130,000 clones, 75% of which are singletons. Of the sample, roughly 3% is held by the ten largest clones.

Sequenced sample: PBMCs. The sequence is built from TRBV7-2 and TRBJ2-7; tentative D gene TRBD1, with 5 bases matching. The sequence was obtained from a woman aged 40 to 49 in good health and CMV-seropositive. This receptor has the CDR3 CASSLLPGFRYEQYF. DNA sequence: TGTGCCAGCAGCTTATTACCAGGGTTCCGATACGAGCAGTACTTC.